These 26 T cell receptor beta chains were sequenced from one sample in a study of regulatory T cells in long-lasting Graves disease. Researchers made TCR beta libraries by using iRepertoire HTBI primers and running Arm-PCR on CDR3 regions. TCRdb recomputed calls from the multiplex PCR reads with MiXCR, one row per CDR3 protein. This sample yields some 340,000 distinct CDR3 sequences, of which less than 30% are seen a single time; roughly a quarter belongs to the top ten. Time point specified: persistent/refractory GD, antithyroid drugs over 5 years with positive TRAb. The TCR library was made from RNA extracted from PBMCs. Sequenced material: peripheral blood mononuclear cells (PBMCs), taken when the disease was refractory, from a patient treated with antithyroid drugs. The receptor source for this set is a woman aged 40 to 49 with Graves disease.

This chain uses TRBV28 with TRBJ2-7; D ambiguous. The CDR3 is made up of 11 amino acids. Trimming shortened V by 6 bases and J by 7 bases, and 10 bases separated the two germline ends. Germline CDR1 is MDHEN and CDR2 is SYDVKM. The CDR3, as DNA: TGTGCCAGCAGACGGACGGGTGAGCAGTACTTC. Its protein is CASRRTGEQYF.

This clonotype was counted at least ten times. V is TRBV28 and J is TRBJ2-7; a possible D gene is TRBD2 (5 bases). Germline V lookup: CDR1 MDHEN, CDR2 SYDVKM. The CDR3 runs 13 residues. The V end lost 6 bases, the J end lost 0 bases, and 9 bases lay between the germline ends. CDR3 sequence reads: CASRDFRSYEQYF. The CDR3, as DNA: TGTGCCAGCAGGGACTTTCGCTCCTACGAGCAGTACTTC.

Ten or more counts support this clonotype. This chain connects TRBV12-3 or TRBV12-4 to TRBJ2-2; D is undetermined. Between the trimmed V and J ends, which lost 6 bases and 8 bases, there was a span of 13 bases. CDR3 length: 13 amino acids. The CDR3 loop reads CASSLTGSGELFF. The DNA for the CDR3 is TGTGCCAGCAGCTTAACCGGATCTGGGGAGCTGTTTTTT.

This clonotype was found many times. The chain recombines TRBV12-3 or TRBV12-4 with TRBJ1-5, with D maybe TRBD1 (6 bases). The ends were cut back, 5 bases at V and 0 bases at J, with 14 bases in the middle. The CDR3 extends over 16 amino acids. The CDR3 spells CASSRQGKGSNQPQHF. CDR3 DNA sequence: TGTGCCAGCAGTCGCCAGGGGAAGGGTAGCAATCAGCCCCAGCATTTT.

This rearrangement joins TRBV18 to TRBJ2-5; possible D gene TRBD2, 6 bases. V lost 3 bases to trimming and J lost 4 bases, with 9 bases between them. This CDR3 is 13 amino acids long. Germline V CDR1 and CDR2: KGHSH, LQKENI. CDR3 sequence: CASSPSGLETQYF. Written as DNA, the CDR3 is TGTGCCAGCTCACCCAGCGGGCTAGAGACCCAGTACTTC.

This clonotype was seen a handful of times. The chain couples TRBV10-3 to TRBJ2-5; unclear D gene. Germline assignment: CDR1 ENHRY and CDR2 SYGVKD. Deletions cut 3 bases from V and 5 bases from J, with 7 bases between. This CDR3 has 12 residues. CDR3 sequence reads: CAISDDSETQYF. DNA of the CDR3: TGTGCCATCAGTGATGATAGCGAGACCCAGTACTTC.

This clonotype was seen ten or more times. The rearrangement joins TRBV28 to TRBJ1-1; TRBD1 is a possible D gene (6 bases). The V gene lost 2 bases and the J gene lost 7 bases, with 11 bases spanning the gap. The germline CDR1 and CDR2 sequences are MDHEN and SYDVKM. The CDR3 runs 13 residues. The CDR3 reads CASSLQGPFEAFF. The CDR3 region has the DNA TGTGCCAGCAGTTTACAGGGGCCCTTTGAAGCTTTCTTT.

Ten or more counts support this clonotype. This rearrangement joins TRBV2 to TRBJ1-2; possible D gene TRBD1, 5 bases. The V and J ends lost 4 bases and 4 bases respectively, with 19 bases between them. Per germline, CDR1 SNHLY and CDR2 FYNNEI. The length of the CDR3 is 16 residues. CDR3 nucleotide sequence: TGTGCCAGCAGTGTAGCGTTAGCAGGAGGGACCTATGGCTACACCTTC. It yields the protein CASSVALAGGTYGYTF.

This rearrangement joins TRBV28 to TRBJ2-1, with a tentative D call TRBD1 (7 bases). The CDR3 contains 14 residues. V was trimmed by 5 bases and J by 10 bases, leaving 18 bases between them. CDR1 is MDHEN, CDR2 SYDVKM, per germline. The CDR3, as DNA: TGTGCCAGCAGTCCAGGGGGACTTCGAAGGGAGCAGTTCTTC. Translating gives CASSPGGLRREQFF.

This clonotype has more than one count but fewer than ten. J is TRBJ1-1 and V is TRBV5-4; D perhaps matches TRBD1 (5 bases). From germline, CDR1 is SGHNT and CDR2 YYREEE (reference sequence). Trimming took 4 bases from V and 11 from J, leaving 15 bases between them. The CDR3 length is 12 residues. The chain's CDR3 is CASSQWGEKAFF. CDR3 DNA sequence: TGTGCCAGCAGCCAGTGGGGGGAGAAGGCTTTCTTT.

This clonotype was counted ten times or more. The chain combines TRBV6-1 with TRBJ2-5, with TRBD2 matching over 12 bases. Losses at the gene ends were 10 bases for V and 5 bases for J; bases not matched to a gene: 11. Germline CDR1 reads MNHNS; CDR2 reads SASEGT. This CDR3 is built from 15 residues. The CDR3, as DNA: TGTGCCACCCGCCGGGCTAGCGGGAGGGCTGAGACCCAGTACTTC. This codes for CATRRASGRAETQYF.

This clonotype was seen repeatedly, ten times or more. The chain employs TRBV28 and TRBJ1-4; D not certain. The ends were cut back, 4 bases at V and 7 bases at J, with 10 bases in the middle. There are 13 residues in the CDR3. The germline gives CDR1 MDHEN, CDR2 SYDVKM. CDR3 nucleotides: TGTGCCAGCAGTTCGTCGAGAGTTGAAAAACTGTTTTTT. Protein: CASSSSRVEKLFF.

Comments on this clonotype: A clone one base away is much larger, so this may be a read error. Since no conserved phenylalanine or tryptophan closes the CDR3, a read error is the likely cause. Here the CDR3 DNA reads TGTGCCAGCAGGCGAAAGCGGGAGGGCTCCTACGAGCAGTACCTC. Its protein product is CASRRKREGSYEQYL. This rearrangement joins TRBV6-1 to TRBJ2-7; 10 bases fit TRBD2. Trimming cost V 6 bases and J 0 bases; bases outside gene matches: 5. Germline V gene data show CDR1 as MNHNS and CDR2 as SASEGT. This CDR3 is 15 amino acids long.

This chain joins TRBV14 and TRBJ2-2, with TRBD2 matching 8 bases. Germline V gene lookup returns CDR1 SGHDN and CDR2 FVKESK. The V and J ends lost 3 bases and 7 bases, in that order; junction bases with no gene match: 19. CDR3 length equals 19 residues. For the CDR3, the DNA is TGTGCCAGCAGCCAGACATTAGTCGCCGGGAGGGGCAAAAGCGGGGAGCTGTTTTTT. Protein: CASSQTLVAGRGKSGELFF.

The CDR3 here is CASSPGTIQETQYF. Here the CDR3 DNA reads TGTGCCAGCAGCCCAGGGACTATCCAAGAGACCCAGTACTTC. The chain uses TRBV7-8 and TRBJ2-5; 7 nucleotides agree with TRBD2. The germline gives CDR1 SGHVS, CDR2 FQNEAQ. This CDR3 spans 14 amino acids. Trimming cost V 5 bases and J 1 base; bases outside gene matches: 4.

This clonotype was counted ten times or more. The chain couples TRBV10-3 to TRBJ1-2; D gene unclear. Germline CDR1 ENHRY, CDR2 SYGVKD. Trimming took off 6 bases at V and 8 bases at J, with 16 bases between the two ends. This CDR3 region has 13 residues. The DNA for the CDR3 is TGTGCCATCAGCCCTTCAGGAGCCAGGGGCTACACCTTC. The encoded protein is CAISPSGARGYTF.

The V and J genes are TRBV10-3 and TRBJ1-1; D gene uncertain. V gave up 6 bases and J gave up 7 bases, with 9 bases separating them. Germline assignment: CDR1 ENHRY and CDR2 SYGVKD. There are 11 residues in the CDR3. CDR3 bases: TGTGCCATCAGCGGAACGGGTGAAGCTTTCTTT. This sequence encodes CAISGTGEAFF.

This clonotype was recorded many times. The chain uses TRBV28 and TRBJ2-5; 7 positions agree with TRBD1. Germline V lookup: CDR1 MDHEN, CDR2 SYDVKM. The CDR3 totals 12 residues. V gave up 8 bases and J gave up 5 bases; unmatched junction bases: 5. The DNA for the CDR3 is TGTGCCAGCCAGACAGGGCCGGAGACCCAGTACTTC. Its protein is CASQTGPETQYF. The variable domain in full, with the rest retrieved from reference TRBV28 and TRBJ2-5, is DVKVTQSSRYLVKRTGEKVFLECVQDMDHENMFWYRQDPGLGLRLIYFSYDVKMKEKGDIPEGYSVSREKKERFSLILESASTNQTSMYLCASQTGPETQYFGPGTRLLVL.

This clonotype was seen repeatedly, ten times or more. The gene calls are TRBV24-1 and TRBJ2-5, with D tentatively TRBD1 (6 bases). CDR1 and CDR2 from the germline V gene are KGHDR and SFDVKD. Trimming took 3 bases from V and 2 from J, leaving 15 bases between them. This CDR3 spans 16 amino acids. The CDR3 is CATSDPTTGLQETQYF. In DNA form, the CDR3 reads TGTGCCACCAGTGATCCTACGACAGGTCTACAAGAGACCCAGTACTTC.

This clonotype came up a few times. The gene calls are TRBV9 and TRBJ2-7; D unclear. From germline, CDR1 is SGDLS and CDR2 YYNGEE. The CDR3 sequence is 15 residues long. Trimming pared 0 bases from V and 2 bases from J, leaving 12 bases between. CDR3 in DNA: TGTGCCAGCAGCGTAGGCCCGGCAGGACCCTACGAGCAGTACTTC. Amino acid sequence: CASSVGPAGPYEQYF.

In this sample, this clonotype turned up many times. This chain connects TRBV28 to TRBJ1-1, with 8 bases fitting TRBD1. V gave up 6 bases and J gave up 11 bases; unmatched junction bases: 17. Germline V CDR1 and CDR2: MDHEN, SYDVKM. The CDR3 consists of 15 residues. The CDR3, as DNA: TGTGCCAGCAGACTCGCCCGGGACAGGATCAATTCGGCTTTCTTT. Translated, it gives CASRLARDRINSAFF.

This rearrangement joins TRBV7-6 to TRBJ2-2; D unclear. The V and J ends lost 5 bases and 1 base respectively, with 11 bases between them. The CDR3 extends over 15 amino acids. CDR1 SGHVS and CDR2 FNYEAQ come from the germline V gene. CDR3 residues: CASSDQEGNTGELFF. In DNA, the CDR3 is TGTGCCAGCAGCGATCAGGAAGGGAACACCGGGGAGCTGTTTTTT. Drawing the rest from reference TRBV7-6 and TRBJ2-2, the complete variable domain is GAGVSQSPRYKVTKRGQDVALRCDPISGHVSLYWYRQALGQGPEFLTYFNYEAQQDKSGLPNDRFSAERPEGSISTLTIQRTEQRDSAMYRCASSDQEGNTGELFFGEGSRLTVL.

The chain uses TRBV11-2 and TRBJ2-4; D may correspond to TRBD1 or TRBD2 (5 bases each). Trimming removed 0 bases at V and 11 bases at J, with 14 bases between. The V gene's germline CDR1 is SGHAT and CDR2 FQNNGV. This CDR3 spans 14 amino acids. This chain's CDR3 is CASSLDVAWGFQYF. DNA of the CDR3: TGTGCCAGCAGCTTAGATGTAGCGTGGGGCTTTCAGTACTTC.

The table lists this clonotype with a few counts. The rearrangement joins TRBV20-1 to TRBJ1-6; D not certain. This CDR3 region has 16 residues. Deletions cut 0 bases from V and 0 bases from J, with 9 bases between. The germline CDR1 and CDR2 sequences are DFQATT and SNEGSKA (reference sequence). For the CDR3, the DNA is TGCAGTGCTAGAGATCGGAGAAGCTCCTATAATTCACCCCTCCACTTT. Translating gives CSARDRRSSYNSPLHF.

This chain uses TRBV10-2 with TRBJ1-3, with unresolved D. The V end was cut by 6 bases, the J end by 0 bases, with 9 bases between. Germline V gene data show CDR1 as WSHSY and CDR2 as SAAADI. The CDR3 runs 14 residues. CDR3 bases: TGCGCCAGCAGGCCGATGGGCTCTGGAAACACCATATATTTT. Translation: CASRPMGSGNTIYF.

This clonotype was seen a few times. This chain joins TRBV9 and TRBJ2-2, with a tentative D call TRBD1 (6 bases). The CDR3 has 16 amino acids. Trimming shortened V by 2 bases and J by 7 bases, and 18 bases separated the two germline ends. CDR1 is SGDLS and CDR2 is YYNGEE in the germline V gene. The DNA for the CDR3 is TGTGCCAGCAGCGTCGGTACAGGGATTGGTAGCGGGGAGCTGTTTTTT. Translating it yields CASSVGTGIGSGELFF.